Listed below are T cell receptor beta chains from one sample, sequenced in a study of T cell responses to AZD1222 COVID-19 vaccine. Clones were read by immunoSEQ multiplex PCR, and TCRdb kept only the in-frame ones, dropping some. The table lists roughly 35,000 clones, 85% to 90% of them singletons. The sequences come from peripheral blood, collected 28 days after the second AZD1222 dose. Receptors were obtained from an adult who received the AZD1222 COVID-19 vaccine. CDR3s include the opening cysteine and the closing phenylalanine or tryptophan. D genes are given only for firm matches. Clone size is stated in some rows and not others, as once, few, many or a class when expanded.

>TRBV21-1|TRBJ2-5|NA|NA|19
CASSKSLPGQGAIGETQYF
TGTGCCAGCAGCAAATCCTTACCGGGACAGGGGGCAATCGGAGAGACCCAGTACTTC
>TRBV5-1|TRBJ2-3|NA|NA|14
CASSLPGLTDTQYF
TGCGCCAGCAGCTTGCCGGGACTTACAGATACGCAGTATTTT
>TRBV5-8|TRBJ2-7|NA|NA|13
CASSIGTPYEQYF
TGTGCCAGCAGCATCGGGACCCCCTACGAGCAGTACTTC
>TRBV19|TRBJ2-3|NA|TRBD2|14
CASTMGLGTDTQYF
TGTGCCAGTACCATGGGACTAGGCACAGATACGCAGTATTTT
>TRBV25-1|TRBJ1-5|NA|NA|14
CASSESGSNQPQHF
TGTGCCAGCAGTGAATCAGGTAGCAATCAGCCCCAGCATTTT
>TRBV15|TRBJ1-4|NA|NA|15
CATSTEGEANEKLFF
TGTGCCACCAGCACAGAAGGGGAAGCAAATGAAAAACTGTTTTTT
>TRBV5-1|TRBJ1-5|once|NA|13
CASSSTVNQPQHF
TGCGCCAGCAGCTCGACAGTCAATCAGCCCCAGCATTTT
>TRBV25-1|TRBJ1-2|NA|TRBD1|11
CAIWTGSGYTF
TGTGCCATCTGGACAGGGTCTGGCTACACCTTC
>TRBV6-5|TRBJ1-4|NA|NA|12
CATRERSEKLFF
TGTGCTACCCGGGAGAGGAGTGAAAAACTGTTTTTT
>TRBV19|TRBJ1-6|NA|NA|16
CASSQSLGQGNSPLHF
TGTGCCAGTAGTCAATCCCTCGGGCAGGGGAATTCACCCCTCCACTTT
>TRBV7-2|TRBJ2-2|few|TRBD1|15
CASSRKGAFTGELFF
TGTGCCAGCAGCCGGAAGGGGGCGTTCACCGGGGAGCTGTTTTTT
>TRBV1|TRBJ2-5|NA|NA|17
CTSSQVERRTLKETQYF
TGCACCAGCAGCCAAGTGGAGCGGAGGACATTGAAAGAGACCCAGTACTTC
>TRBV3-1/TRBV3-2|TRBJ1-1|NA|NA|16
CASSQGLRGGDTEAFF
TGTGCCAGCAGCCAAGGGTTGCGGGGGGGAGACACTGAAGCTTTCTTT
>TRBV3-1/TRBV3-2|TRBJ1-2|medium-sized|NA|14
CASSQVGVGDGYTF
TGTGCCAGCAGCCAAGTAGGGGTCGGCGATGGCTACACCTTC
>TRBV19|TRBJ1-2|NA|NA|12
CASRDDLRGYTF
TGTGCCAGTAGAGATGACTTGAGGGGCTACACCTTC
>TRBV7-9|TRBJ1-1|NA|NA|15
CASSLGPGMNTEAFF
TGTGCCAGCAGCTTAGGTCCAGGGATGAACACTGAAGCTTTCTTT
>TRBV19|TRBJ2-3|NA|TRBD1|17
CASSIEGTGAPTDTQYF
TGTGCCAGTAGTATAGAGGGGACAGGGGCCCCCACGGATACGCAGTATTTT
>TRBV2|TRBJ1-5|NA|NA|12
CASKLQGQPQHF
TGTGCCAGCAAGCTACAGGGTCAGCCCCAGCATTTT
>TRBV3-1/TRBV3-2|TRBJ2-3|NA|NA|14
CASSQDISVDTQYF
TGTGCCAGCAGCCAAGATATATCTGTAGATACGCAGTATTTT
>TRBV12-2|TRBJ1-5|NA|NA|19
CASRNHIRTGTLSRQPQHF
TGTGCAAGTCGAAACCATATACGGACAGGGACGCTTTCGCGTCAGCCCCAGCATTTT
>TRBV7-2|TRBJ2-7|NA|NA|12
CASSPSSYEQYF
TGTGCCAGCAGCCCGTCGAGTTACGAGCAGTACTTC
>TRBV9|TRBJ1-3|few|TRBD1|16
CASSVGTGYSGNTIYF
TGTGCCAGCAGCGTAGGGACAGGCTACTCTGGAAACACCATATATTTT
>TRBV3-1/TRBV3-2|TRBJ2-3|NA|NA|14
CASSQDRLIDTQYF
TGTGCCAGCAGCCAAGATAGGCTGATAGATACGCAGTATTTT
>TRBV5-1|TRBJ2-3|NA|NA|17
CASSQQGAGGSTDTQYF
TGCGCCAGCAGCCAACAAGGGGCGGGCGGAAGCACAGATACGCAGTATTTT
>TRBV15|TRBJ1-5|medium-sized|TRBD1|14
CATSRGQGNQPQHF
TGTGCCACCAGCCGGGGACAGGGCAATCAGCCCCAGCATTTT
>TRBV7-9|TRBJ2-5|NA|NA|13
CASSLDGQETQYF
TGTGCCAGCAGTCTGGACGGACAAGAGACCCAGTACTTC
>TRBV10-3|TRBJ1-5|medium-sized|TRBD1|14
CAVGTGDSNQPQHF
TGTGCCGTGGGAACAGGGGATAGCAATCAGCCCCAGCATTTT
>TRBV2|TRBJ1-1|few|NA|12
CASSSDRPEAFF
TGTGCCAGCAGTTCCGACCGTCCTGAAGCTTTCTTT
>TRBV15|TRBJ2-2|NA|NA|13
CATSRVDTGELFF
TGTGCCACCAGCAGAGTGGACACCGGGGAGCTGTTTTTT
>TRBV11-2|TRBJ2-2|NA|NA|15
CASTPDGGFTGELFF
TGTGCCAGCACCCCAGATGGGGGCTTCACCGGGGAGCTGTTTTTT
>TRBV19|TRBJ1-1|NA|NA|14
CASTLTGMNTEAFF
TGTGCCAGTACCCTAACAGGGATGAACACTGAAGCTTTCTTT
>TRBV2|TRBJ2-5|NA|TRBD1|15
CASSGQGAPQETQYF
TGTGCCAGCAGTGGGCAGGGGGCCCCCCAAGAGACCCAGTACTTC
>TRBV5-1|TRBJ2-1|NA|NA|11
CASSLRREQFF
TGCGCCAGCAGCTTGCGACGGGAGCAGTTCTTC
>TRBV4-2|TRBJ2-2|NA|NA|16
CASSQVRDSNTGELFF
TGTGCCAGCAGCCAAGTGAGAGACTCTAACACCGGGGAGCTGTTTTTT
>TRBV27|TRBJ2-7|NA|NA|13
CASSLRETYEQYF
TGTGCCAGCAGTTTGAGGGAAACCTACGAGCAGTACTTC
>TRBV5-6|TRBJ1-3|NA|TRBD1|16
CASTAHRGVSGNTIYF
TGTGCCAGCACCGCACACAGGGGGGTCTCTGGAAACACCATATATTTT
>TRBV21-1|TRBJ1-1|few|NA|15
CASSKAPGGRREAFF
TGTGCCAGCAGCAAAGCGCCTGGGGGAAGGCGAGAGGCTTTCTTT
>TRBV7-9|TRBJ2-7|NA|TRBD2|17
CASSLAASSGSFNEQYF
TGTGCCAGCAGCTTAGCCGCGAGTAGCGGGAGTTTCAACGAGCAGTACTTC
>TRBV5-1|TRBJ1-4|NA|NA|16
CASSSQGRGSNEKLFF
TGCGCCAGCAGCTCTCAAGGTAGAGGGTCTAATGAAAAACTGTTTTTT
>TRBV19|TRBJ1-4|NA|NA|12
CASSIAGLPLFF
TGTGCCAGTAGTATAGCAGGACTTCCACTGTTTTTT
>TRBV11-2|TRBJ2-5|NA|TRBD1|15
CASSLVGGQQETQYF
TGTGCCAGCAGCTTAGTTGGGGGACAGCAAGAGACCCAGTACTTC
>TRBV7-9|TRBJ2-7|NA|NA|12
CASSLIGYEQYF
TGTGCCAGCAGCTTGATAGGGTACGAGCAGTACTTC
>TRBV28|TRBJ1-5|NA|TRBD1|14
CASSMTGWNQPQHF
TGTGCCAGCAGTATGACAGGGTGGAATCAGCCCCAGCATTTT
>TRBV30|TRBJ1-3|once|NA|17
CAWSVRGAPFSGNTIYF
TGTGCCTGGAGTGTTCGGGGGGCTCCTTTCTCTGGAAACACCATATATTTT
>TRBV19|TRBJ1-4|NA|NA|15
CASSILTGGDGKLFF
TGTGCCAGTAGTATATTGACGGGAGGGGACGGAAAACTGTTTTTT